This TCR beta chain was sequenced for a study of blood T cell repertoires in COVID-19. Overall study context: The samples span acute and convalescent COVID-19 from the United States, Italy and Spain.

Trimming at V came to 5 bases and at J to 2 bases, leaving 11 bases not matched to a gene. The CDR3 is made up of 16 amino acids. Germline assignment: CDR1 SGHNT and CDR2 YYREEE (reference sequence). Participant ages covered 18 to 89 years across 20 to 30 US areas. Symptom resolution, clearance, or two negative PCRs marked donors in Cohort 3 as recovered. Under the authors' procedure: The assay estimated nucleated cells by amplifying reference gene primers. Profiling relied on immunoSEQ multiplex PCR, and the TCRdb table lists in-frame clones only, not all of them. From that table come the V and J calls and clone size; the DNA was used to work out D and trimming. The repertoire has fewer than 200,000 clones, around 80% of them found once; the top ten carry roughly 12%.

This chain joins TRBV5-4 and TRBJ1-2, with TRBD1 identical over 8 bases. The TCR was taken from a man aged 45-65 years who had recovered from COVID-19. The sequenced material came from PBMCs or T cells enriched from blood (not recorded which). CDR3 protein: CASSHGQGGLNYGYTF. Written as DNA, the CDR3 is TGTGCCAGCAGTCATGGACAGGGAGGGTTGAACTATGGCTACACCTTC.